The 7 T cell receptor beta chains below come from one sample, sequenced in a study of T-cell memory formation after mild COVID-19. One entry per CDR3 protein results from TCRdb running MiXCR on the 5' RACE reads. Of under 300,000 distinct CDR3 sequences in the sample, less than 20% were seen once. The sequenced material came from PBMCs or a T cell subset sorted from them (not recorded which). The receptors shown here come from a man younger than 30 who had mild COVID-19 (a few samples of this study predate the infection). Cell type and time point are not known.

The chain combines TRBV7-2 with TRBJ2-5, with 9 bases matching TRBD2. Germline V CDR1 and CDR2: SGHTA, FQGNSA. The CDR3 sequence is 14 residues long. Trimming took 4 bases from V and 5 from J; bases not matched to a gene: 5. The CDR3 loop reads CASSSGTSFETQYF. In DNA, the CDR3 is TGTGCCAGCAGCTCGGGGACTAGCTTTGAGACCCAGTACTTC.

The V call is TRBV14, the J call TRBJ2-5; D unresolved. The V end lost 2 bases, the J end lost 5 bases, and 6 bases lay between the germline ends. This CDR3 has 12 amino acids. The germline gives CDR1 SGHDN, CDR2 FVKESK. The chain's CDR3 is CASSQSRETQYF. DNA of the CDR3: TGTGCCAGCAGCCAATCCAGGGAGACCCAGTACTTC.

The rearrangement links TRBV5-5 to TRBJ2-5; maybe TRBD1 (5 bases). CDR3 size: 16 residues. V lost 4 bases and J lost 0, with 16 bases in between. The germline V gene encodes CDR1 SGHKS and CDR2 YYEKEE (reference sequence). The CDR3 loop is CASSRRMTANQETQYF. The CDR3 bases are TGTGCCAGCAGCAGAAGGATGACAGCTAACCAAGAGACCCAGTACTTC.

This clonotype was seen at least ten times. The V and J genes are TRBV5-1 and TRBJ2-5; D perhaps matches TRBD2 (5 bases). Trimming left V 4 bases short and J 5 bases short, with 21 bases between. CDR1 is SGHRS, CDR2 YFSETQ, per germline. CDR3 length: 16 residues. The CDR3 DNA reads as TGCGCCAGCAGCGCAATGCTAGGTGGAGGTGAGGAGACCCAGTACTTC. Translation gives CASSAMLGGGEETQYF.

This chain joins TRBV20-1 and TRBJ1-4; 8 nucleotides line up with TRBD1. There are 14 residues in the CDR3. In germline, CDR1 is DFQATT, CDR2 SNEGSKA (reference sequence). V was pared by 2 bases and J by 3 bases, with 2 bases of the junction left unmatched. In nucleotides, the CDR3 is TGCAGTGCTAGACAGGGGGCTGCTAATGAAAAACTGTTTTTT. Protein sequence: CSARQGAANEKLFF.

This clonotype has more than one count but fewer than ten. The chain couples TRBV7-9 to TRBJ2-2; unclear D gene. The V end lost 5 bases, the J end lost 1 base, and 8 bases lay between the germline ends. Germline CDR1 SEHNR, CDR2 FQNEAQ (reference sequence). The CDR3 is made up of 14 amino acids. CDR3 sequence: CASSVTVNTGELFF. The CDR3 DNA is TGTGCCAGCAGCGTTACAGTGAACACCGGGGAGCTGTTTTTT.

This clonotype appeared many times. V gene TRBV6-2 or TRBV6-3 combines with J gene TRBJ1-6; no definite D call. The CDR3 runs 17 residues. V lost 6 bases and J lost 6, with 21 bases in between. Germline lookup yields CDR1 MNHEY and CDR2 SVGEGT. This CDR3 is CASSPPPGRRRNSPLHF. The CDR3 nucleotides are TGTGCCAGCAGCCCCCCACCAGGCAGGCGACGTAATTCACCCCTCCACTTT.